The rows below give T cell receptor beta chains drawn from one sample of a study of immune evolution from preneoplasia to lung adenocarcinoma. Clones were read by immunoSEQ multiplex PCR, and TCRdb kept only the in-frame ones, dropping some. The sample consists of over 3,500 clones, about 87% of them appearing once. Input material: FFPE lung adenocarcinoma in situ tissue. The receptors derive from a person aged 55 to 79 with lung adenocarcinoma. Both conserved end residues are part of each CDR3. Each record gives: V gene, clone size, CDR3 length, D gene, J gene, CDR3 DNA, CDR3 protein. D genes are given only for firm matches. Clone size is given for some rows only: seen once, a few or many times, or a class if the clone is expanded.

TRBV12-5	NA	17	TRBD2	TRBJ2-1	TGTGCTAGTGGTTTGGGTTTTGCGGGAGGGCCTGGGGGTGAGCAGTTCTTC	CASGLGFAGGPGGEQFF
TRBV28	NA	16	NA	TRBJ1-1	TGTGCCAGCAGGACACAGGGAGGGCTCGGCGTGACTGAAGCTTTCTTT	CASRTQGGLGVTEAFF
TRBV11-1	NA	15	TRBD2	TRBJ2-3	TGTGCCAGCAGCTTATTAGCGGGAGTCGCAGATACGCAGTATTTT	CASSLLAGVADTQYF
TRBV11-2	NA	15	NA	TRBJ2-2	TGTGCCAGCAGGAAGACCAACCCGAACACCGGGGAGCTGTTTTTT	CASRKTNPNTGELFF
TRBV11-2	NA	17	NA	TRBJ2-2	TGTGCCAGCAGCTTAAACTCTTTCGGCGCGAACACCGGGGAGCTGTTTTTT	CASSLNSFGANTGELFF
TRBV5-4	few	14	NA	TRBJ2-3	TGTGCCAGCAGCTTGGGTCCCTGGACAGATACGCAGTATTTT	CASSLGPWTDTQYF
TRBV6-1	once	17	NA	TRBJ2-7	TGTGCCAGCAGTGAAGCCGTCCGGAGGGGGAGCTCCTACGAGCAGTACTTC	CASSEAVRRGSSYEQYF
TRBV10-3	NA	14	NA	TRBJ2-5	TGTGCCATCAGTACCCCCCGGGACCAAGAGACCCAGTACTTC	CAISTPRDQETQYF
TRBV6-1	NA	14	NA	TRBJ2-3	TGTGCCAGCAGCGGGGAGGGGGGGAGAGATACGCAGTATTTT	CASSGEGGRDTQYF
TRBV28	NA	14	NA	TRBJ2-7	TGTGCCAGCAGTCCCGTCGGACAGTCCTACGAGCAGTACTTC	CASSPVGQSYEQYF
TRBV7-2	NA	15	TRBD1	TRBJ2-1	TGTGCCAGCAGACGGGACAGGGGAGGCTACAATGAGCAGTTCTTC	CASRRDRGGYNEQFF
TRBV5-1	NA	14	NA	TRBJ2-1	TGCGCCAGCAGCTTGGACGCACAGGGAATGAGGCAGTTCTTC	CASSLDAQGMRQFF
TRBV29-1	NA	15	TRBD2	TRBJ2-2	TGCAGCGCCAGTAGCGGCGGGAGGGCCGGCGGGGAGCTGTTTTTT	CSASSGGRAGGELFF
TRBV5-6	NA	11	NA	TRBJ1-1	TGTGCCAGCAGCCGTCCAGGTTGGTCTTTCTTT	CASSRPGWSFF
TRBV7-2	NA	17	TRBD2	TRBJ2-7	TGTGCCAGCAGCTTATTTGGGTATGGCGGGAGGGCCATAGAGCAGTACTTC	CASSLFGYGGRAIEQYF
TRBV6-5	NA	15	NA	TRBJ2-7	TGTGCCAGCAGTTACATTCGTCCCGGGACCTACGAGCAGTACTTC	CASSYIRPGTYEQYF
TRBV7-9	NA	13	NA	TRBJ1-1	TGTGCCAGCAGCCCCCGGGACGGGCCGGAAGCTTTCTTT	CASSPRDGPEAFF
TRBV14	NA	16	TRBD1	TRBJ2-2	TGTGCCAGCAGCCAATTCCGGGCAGGGGGCGTCGGGGAGCTGTTTTTT	CASSQFRAGGVGELFF
TRBV20-1	once	8	TRBD2	TRBJ2-1	TGCAGCCCGGGAGGGAAGTTCTTC	CSPGGKFF
TRBV18	NA	15	NA	TRBJ1-5	TGTGCCAGCTCACCTGATACAGGGACTAATCAGCCCCAGCATTTT	CASSPDTGTNQPQHF
TRBV30	NA	13	NA	TRBJ2-5	TGTGCCTGGAGCGGTGGACAGATGGAGACCCAGTACTTC	CAWSGGQMETQYF
TRBV7-3	NA	13	NA	TRBJ2-2	TGTGCCAGCAGGCGTATGAGCTCCGGGGAGCTGTTTTTT	CASRRMSSGELFF
TRBV10-3	NA	14	NA	TRBJ2-2	TGTGCCATCAGTGGACGTGGGGACACCGGGGAGCTGTTTTTT	CAISGRGDTGELFF
TRBV21-1	NA	14	NA	TRBJ2-5	TGTGCCAGCAGCAAAGCGGTAAGGGAAGAGACCCAGTACTTC	CASSKAVREETQYF
TRBV5-4	NA	14	NA	TRBJ2-3	TGTGCCAGCAGCTTGGCTAGGGGAGTGGATACGCAGTATTTT	CASSLARGVDTQYF
TRBV5-1	NA	17	TRBD2	TRBJ2-3	TGCGCCAGCAGCTTGGAAGGGCTAGCGGGAGTTGCAGATACGCAGTATTTT	CASSLEGLAGVADTQYF
TRBV7-2	NA	14	TRBD2	TRBJ2-7	TGTGCCAGCAGCCATAGCGGGAGGGCCTACGAGCAGTACTTC	CASSHSGRAYEQYF
TRBV19	NA	14	NA	TRBJ1-2	TGTGCCAGTAGTCCTAGTATGTATGGATGGGGCTACACCTTC	CASSPSMYGWGYTF
TRBV7-3	few	15	NA	TRBJ2-2	TGTGCCAGCAGCTTCTCCGACCGGTACACCGGGGAGCTGTTTTTT	CASSFSDRYTGELFF
TRBV11-2	NA	15	NA	TRBJ2-7	TGTGCCAGCAGCTTAGAGGGGGTAAAGGGAACCGAGCAGTACTTC	CASSLEGVKGTEQYF
TRBV4-1	NA	15	TRBD1	TRBJ2-2	TGCGCCAGCAGCCCGGTTGGGACAGGGACCGGGGAGCTGTTTTTT	CASSPVGTGTGELFF
TRBV5-1	NA	19	TRBD1	TRBJ2-6	TGCGCCAGCAGCCCTCGACCGGGACAGGCAAACTCTGGGGCCAACGTCCTGACTTTC	CASSPRPGQANSGANVLTF
TRBV4-1	NA	13	NA	TRBJ2-7	TGCGCCAGCAGCCCTCCGGGCGCCTACGAGCAGTACTTC	CASSPPGAYEQYF
TRBV9	once	14	TRBD1	TRBJ1-1	TGTGCCAGCAGCGAGACAGGGATGAACACTGAAGCTTTCTTT	CASSETGMNTEAFF
TRBV27	once	14	NA	TRBJ2-5	TGTGCCAGCAGTTTCTCGACAGGGAGGGAGACCCAGTACTTC	CASSFSTGRETQYF
TRBV9	NA	15	TRBD1	TRBJ2-3	TGTGCCAGCAGCTCCCGGGACAGACCCACAGATACGCAGTATTTT	CASSSRDRPTDTQYF
TRBV28	NA	16	NA	TRBJ1-2	TGTGCCAGCAGTTATTCTCCGGGTCTCGGGAAGAGCGGCTACACCTTC	CASSYSPGLGKSGYTF
TRBV7-9	NA	13	NA	TRBJ1-1	TGTGCCAGCAGTTCCCAGGATCGGACTGAAGCTTTCTTT	CASSSQDRTEAFF
TRBV27	NA	14	TRBD2	TRBJ2-7	TGTGCCAGCAGTCCCTTAGCGGGAGCCTTCGAGCAGTACTTC	CASSPLAGAFEQYF
TRBV30	NA	16	TRBD1	TRBJ2-1	TGTGCCTGGAGTCTTTTTAGGACAGGGGCTGTATTAGAGCAGTTCTTC	CAWSLFRTGAVLEQFF
TRBV7-6	NA	14	NA	TRBJ2-3	TGTGCCAGCAGCTTAGGTAGGGGTACAGATACGCAGTATTTT	CASSLGRGTDTQYF
TRBV6-5	NA	13	TRBD1	TRBJ1-2	TGTGCCAGCAGTTCTCAGGGGGCGCGGGGCTACACCTTC	CASSSQGARGYTF